This record concerns one T cell receptor beta chain sequence. This clone came up once. Its antigen specificity is not known. No base quality information exists; no much larger clone differs at one position. For sequencing of the TCRbeta CDR3 region, genomic DNA was extracted from the sorted cells. TCRbeta CDR3 regions were sequenced using the immunoSEQ Assay. Entries here come from immuneACCESS through TCRdb and include only in-frame sequences with V and J called. Some clones fail to appear in such tables; in the studies checked, an unresolved V gene covers under half of the shortfall, and the cause of the remainder is unknown. The sample profile shows some 35,000 clones; less than 85% of them were found once. The ten largest account for around 9.9% of the sample. Here V drops 2 bases and J drops 9 bases, and the junction holds 9 bases not matched to any gene. Counted from cysteine to phenylalanine, this CDR3 has 15 amino acids. Just CDR3 DNA is preserved here, 45 bases in frame from base 1. As encoded in the germline V gene (reference sequence), CDR1 is LNHNV while CDR2 is YYDKDF.

This sample is part of a study of OX40 agonist ivuxolimab in advanced cancers. General notes on the study: The costimulatory receptor OX40 (CD134) was targeted by ivuxolimab, a fully human IgG2 agonistic monoclonal antibody. In the dose-escalation cohort, around 80% of patients were male, and the mean age was 60 years with a range of roughly 20 to 80. Partial responses were achieved by three dose-escalation patients, of whom one had hepatocellular carcinoma and two had cutaneous melanoma. The paper describes the monotherapy dose-escalation part (N of about 54 patients) of the phase I trial of ivuxolimab. Intravenous ivuxolimab was administered to patients every 2 weeks at six dose levels: 0.01, 0.1, 0.3, 1.5, 3 and 10 mg/kg. The point of sequencing TCRbeta in the periphery was to test whether ivuxolimab changed TCR sequence diversity and drove clonal T-cell expansion. Prior anti-PD-1, anti-PD-L1 or anti-CTLA-4 therapy was permitted, and approximately 40% of dose-escalation patients had received checkpoint inhibitors. Among the approximately 54 dose-escalation patients, about 19 had hepatocellular carcinoma, about 15 melanoma, 9 renal cell carcinoma and 9 head and neck cancer.

Summary of the overall study and its limitations: The antigen specificity of the peripheral T cells that underwent clonal expansion was not determined. Low levels of normalized T-cell clonal expansion were also seen in some patients who did not respond. After ivuxolimab, expanded clones were on average more numerous among CD8+ T cells than among CD4+ T cells. In the 0.1-3.0 mg/kg groups, partial responders had among the lowest normalized peripheral clonal expansion, particularly in CD8+ T cells. At doses of 0.1 to 3.0 mg/kg, clonal expansion of both CD4+ and CD8+ blood T cells was observed from baseline to week 6.

The trial excluded patients who had a history of autoimmune disease or were on systemic immunosuppression. Peripheral blood for TCR sequencing was collected from all dose cohorts at baseline, on cycle 4 day 1, and on cycle 7 day 1. Samples came from an open-label, multicenter, first-in-human phase I dose-escalation trial of ivuxolimab. Adults with locally advanced or metastatic melanoma, renal cell carcinoma, hepatocellular carcinoma or head and neck squamous cell carcinoma were enrolled in the trial. Before TCR sequencing, CD4+ T cells and CD8+ T cells were sorted from peripheral blood as separate populations.

The receptor comes from an adult with an advanced solid tumor such as melanoma, head and neck, liver or kidney cancer. Rearrangement joined TRBV15 to TRBJ1-4, with 7 bases matching TRBD1. The sequencing used CD4+ or CD8+ T cells sorted from blood, collected in a trial of the OX40 agonist ivuxolimab. The CDR3 region has the sequence CATSRKHDREKKLFF. Here is the DNA: TGTGCCACCAGCAGAAAACATGACAGGGAAAAAAAACTGTTTTTT. Reference TRBV15 and TRBJ1-4 genes cover what lies past the CDR3, so the full variable domain is DAMVIQNPRYQVTQFGKPVTLSCSQTLNHNVMYWYQQKSSQAPKLLFHYYDKDFNNEADTPDNFQSRRPNTSFCFLDIRSPGLGDTAMYLCATSRKHDREKKLFFGSGTQLSVL.